The clone carrying this T cell receptor beta chain was seen many times. Its antigen is not identified. CDR3 length: 12 amino acids. The germline V gene has CDR1 MNHEY and CDR2 SMNVEV (reference sequence). Trimming left V 7 bases short and J 6 bases short, with 10 bases between. This entry is derived from a study of T cell repertoires in cytomegalovirus infection. As for the study in general: Researchers turned to recently identified HLA-C-restricted CMV epitopes as well as well-studied HLA-B-restricted ones. A matching HLA type, together with CMV infection, was signaled by public TCR beta signatures.

One entry per CDR3 protein, called by TCRdb with MiXCR from the reads. The sample has roughly 150,000 distinct CDR3 sequences, roughly a third seen once. Overall study results and limits: Ex vivo, HLA-C-restricted CMV-specific TCR beta clonotypes prevailed over the rest of the response. Cumulative frequency (of public TCR beta family members) identified carriers of CMV plus the relevant HLA.

This specimen was CD8+ T cells from cultured PBMCs, taken from culture after CMV antigen stimulation. The clonotype comes from a human donor in good health (CMV status not recorded). Some clones in this sample may be carry-over from other donors' samples. The V gene is TRBV27, the J gene TRBJ2-1; TRBD1 might be the D (5 bases). Here the CDR3 reads CASKKGANEQFF. CDR3 DNA sequence: TGTGCCAGCAAGAAAGGGGCCAATGAGCAGTTCTTC.